The rows below give T cell receptor beta chains drawn from one sample of a study of shared clonotypes between healthy human individuals. Sequenced by immunoSEQ multiplex PCR; TCRdb stores in-frame clones only, minus some. The sample has a few million clones, roughly 92% seen once. The sample consisted of naive CD4+ T cells sorted from blood. The receptors were sampled from a man between 18 and 29 years old in good health. Both conserved end residues are part of each CDR3. A D gene is named only where the DNA matches it firmly. Not every row has a clone size; where given, it reads once, few, many or a size class.

V: TRBV27; size: -; J: TRBJ2-3; D: -; CDR3: CASSFQLADTQYF; DNA: TGTGCCAGCAGTTTCCAACTAGCAGATACGCAGTATTTT
V: TRBV4-1; size: -; J: TRBJ2-3; D: TRBD2; CDR3: CASSQGASGSRDTQYF; DNA: TGCGCCAGCAGCCAAGGGGCTAGCGGGAGTCGAGATACGCAGTATTTT
V: TRBV7-9; size: few; J: TRBJ1-1; D: -; CDR3: CASSPSGPEAFF; DNA: TGTGCCAGCAGCCCGTCAGGGCCTGAAGCTTTCTTT
V: TRBV27; size: -; J: TRBJ1-5; D: TRBD1; CDR3: CASSLGGQPFFQPQHF; DNA: TGTGCCAGCAGTTTAGGGGGACAGCCGTTTTTTCAGCCCCAGCATTTT
V: TRBV5-4; size: -; J: TRBJ1-1; D: -; CDR3: CASSSGKLDTEAFF; DNA: TGTGCCAGCAGCTCAGGGAAGTTAGACACTGAAGCTTTCTTT
V: TRBV27; size: few; J: TRBJ1-5; D: -; CDR3: CASSLTHSGTQPQHF; DNA: TGTGCCAGCAGTTTAACACATTCGGGGACTCAGCCCCAGCATTTT
V: TRBV2; size: -; J: TRBJ2-7; D: TRBD2; CDR3: CASSESVLADEQYF; DNA: TGTGCCAGCAGTGAATCTGTGCTAGCGGACGAGCAGTACTTC
V: TRBV5-4; size: -; J: TRBJ1-5; D: TRBD1; CDR3: CASSQDRVGPQHF; DNA: TGTGCCAGCAGCCAGGACAGGGTAGGCCCCCAGCATTTT
V: TRBV6-5; size: once; J: TRBJ2-3; D: -; CDR3: CASRGLSTDTQYF; DNA: TGTGCCAGCAGGGGGCTGAGCACAGATACGCAGTATTTT
V: TRBV18; size: few; J: TRBJ1-6; D: -; CDR3: CASSPQGGKSPLHF; DNA: TGTGCCAGCTCACCACAGGGAGGTAAATCACCCCTCCACTTT
V: TRBV28; size: -; J: TRBJ1-1; D: -; CDR3: CASGLTGSTEAFF; DNA: TGTGCCAGCGGGTTAACAGGGTCCACTGAAGCTTTCTTT
V: TRBV19; size: -; J: TRBJ2-7; D: -; CDR3: CASSLRAGPTYEQYF; DNA: TGTGCCAGTAGCCTAAGGGCAGGACCGACCTACGAGCAGTACTTC
V: TRBV6-6; size: -; J: TRBJ2-5; D: -; CDR3: CASSYGRAGTQYF; DNA: TGTGCCAGCAGTTACGGAAGGGCTGGGACCCAGTACTTC
V: TRBV5-4; size: -; J: TRBJ1-1; D: -; CDR3: CASSLRQGNTEAFF; DNA: TGTGCCAGCAGCTTGCGGCAGGGAAACACTGAAGCTTTCTTT
V: TRBV9; size: -; J: TRBJ1-5; D: -; CDR3: CASSVDGGLSGQPQHF; DNA: TGTGCCAGCAGCGTAGATGGGGGGCTTTCAGGTCAGCCCCAGCATTTT
V: TRBV7-2; size: once; J: TRBJ2-3; D: -; CDR3: CASSSPPLDTQYF; DNA: TGTGCCAGCAGCTCCCCCCCCCTGGATACGCAGTATTTT
V: TRBV18; size: -; J: TRBJ2-1; D: -; CDR3: CASSLSPGGPGNEQFF; DNA: TGTGCCAGCTCACTCTCCCCGGGCGGCCCTGGCAATGAGCAGTTCTTC
V: TRBV7-2; size: -; J: TRBJ2-3; D: TRBD2; CDR3: CASSAAGTSGVVDTQYF; DNA: TGTGCCAGCAGCGCAGCGGGGACTAGCGGGGTGGTAGATACGCAGTATTTT
V: TRBV9; size: -; J: TRBJ2-1; D: TRBD2; CDR3: CASSAGLAYNEQFF; DNA: TGTGCCAGCAGCGCCGGACTAGCATATAATGAGCAGTTCTTC